The clone carrying this T cell receptor (beta chain) turned up a few times. Unsorted whole blood supplied the blood RNA, and germline DNA was isolated too. The sample belongs to a study of tumor-infiltrating lymphocytes in primary liver carcinoma. The CDR3 runs to 13 residues. V dropped 0 bases and J dropped 3 bases, with 7 bases sitting between them. In germline, CDR1 is SQVTM, CDR2 ANQGSEA. With around 520 ng total RNA as template and a constant-region primer, TCR beta cDNA was made. Slightly modified ARM-PCR, run as three nested multiplex PCR rounds, produced the TCR beta libraries. The first two PCR rounds, roughly 10 cycles each, used TRBV1-TRBV30 forward primers and a C-beta reverse primer. TCRdb fed the multiplex PCR reads into MiXCR, producing one record per CDR3 protein. This table has more than 150,000 distinct CDR3 sequences, approximately 60% appearing once.

The chain uses TRBV29-1 and TRBJ2-3, with a possible D match to TRBD1 (5 bases). This TCR came from a man in his forties with primary liver carcinoma and hepatitis B virus infection. Source material: peripheral blood. The CDR3 reads CSVEEAGTDTQYF. CDR3 nucleotides: TGCAGCGTTGAAGAGGCAGGGACAGATACGCAGTATTTT.